Listed below are T cell receptor beta chains from one sample, sequenced in a study of T cell repertoires in cytomegalovirus infection. No antigen is known for these receptors. TCRdb analysed the reads with MiXCR anew, one entry per CDR3 protein. The profile shows 310,000 or so distinct CDR3 sequences, around 25% of them singletons. This sample comprised cultured PBMCs, obtained from culture after CMV antigen stimulation. The receptors were gathered from a human donor in good health (CMV status not recorded). Some clones in this sample may be carry-over from other donors' samples. Both conserved end residues are part of each CDR3. Each record gives: clone size, J gene, D gene, V gene, CDR3 protein, CDR3 DNA. The D gene is left open where the match is weak. Clone size, where shown, is once, few, many, or a class for clones that have expanded.

size: -; J: TRBJ1-3; D: -; V: TRBV5-6; CDR3: CVPGRGNTIYF; DNA: TGTGTCCCCGGGAGGGGAAACACCATATATTTT
size: -; J: TRBJ2-2; D: -; V: TRBV19; CDR3: CASSIPGPGELFF; DNA: TGTGCCAGTAGTATACCAGGTCCCGGGGAGCTGTTTTTT
size: few; J: TRBJ1-1; D: -; V: TRBV19; CDR3: CASGWTDSNTEAFF; DNA: TGTGCCAGTGGCTGGACAGACTCCAACACTGAAGCTTTCTTT
size: few; J: TRBJ2-5; D: -; V: TRBV7-9; CDR3: CASSSDGRGETQYF; DNA: TGTGCCAGCAGCTCGGACGGCAGGGGAGAGACCCAGTACTTC
size: few; J: TRBJ1-2; D: -; V: TRBV11-2; CDR3: CASSHRQGNYGYTF; DNA: TGTGCCAGCAGCCACAGGCAGGGGAACTATGGCTACACCTTC
size: -; J: TRBJ2-3; D: TRBD1; V: TRBV19; CDR3: CASSSTTGQGAKDDTQYF; DNA: TGTGCCAGTAGCTCCACGACGGGACAGGGGGCGAAGGACGATACGCAGTATTTT
size: -; J: TRBJ1-1; D: TRBD1; V: TRBV4-1; CDR3: CASSQNDREAEAFF; DNA: TGTGCCAGCAGCCAGAACGACAGGGAAGCTGAAGCTTTCTTT
size: many; J: TRBJ1-5; D: -; V: TRBV19; CDR3: CAASSPNQPQHF; DNA: TGTGCCGCCTCCAGCCCCAATCAGCCCCAGCATTTT
size: many; J: TRBJ1-4; D: -; V: TRBV7-2; CDR3: CASSLNGPIPEKLFF; DNA: TGTGCCAGCAGCTTAAACGGGCCCATCCCCGAAAAACTGTTTTTT
size: -; J: TRBJ1-3; D: -; V: TRBV18; CDR3: CASSPPMAANTIYF; DNA: TGTGCCAGCTCACCACCGATGGCGGCCAACACCATATATTTT
size: many; J: TRBJ2-5; D: -; V: TRBV6-5; CDR3: CASSYGGSQETQYF; DNA: TGTGCCAGCAGTTATGGGGGCAGTCAAGAGACCCAGTACTTC
size: few; J: TRBJ2-5; D: -; V: TRBV7-2; CDR3: CASSRGQVETQYF; DNA: TGTGCCAGCAGCAGGGGTCAGGTGGAGACCCAGTACTTC
size: many; J: TRBJ1-5; D: -; V: TRBV12-3/TRBV12-4; CDR3: CASSFRRQPQHF; DNA: TGTGCCAGCAGTTTTCGTCGGCAGCCCCAGCATTTT
size: few; J: TRBJ2-1; D: -; V: TRBV4-2; CDR3: CASSQVLARRSSYNEQFF; DNA: TGTGCCAGCAGCCAAGTGCTAGCGCGTAGAAGCTCCTACAATGAGCAGTTCTTC
size: few; J: TRBJ2-3; D: TRBD2; V: TRBV12-3/TRBV12-4; CDR3: CASSTWTSGSTDTQYF; DNA: TGTGCCAGCAGTACCTGGACTAGCGGGAGCACAGATACGCAGTATTTT
size: few; J: TRBJ2-7; D: TRBD2; V: TRBV6-2/TRBV6-3; CDR3: CASREGLAVNEQYF; DNA: TGTGCCAGCCGAGAGGGACTAGCTGTCAACGAGCAGTACTTC
size: -; J: TRBJ2-7; D: -; V: TRBV3-1; CDR3: CASTQQEAREQYF; DNA: TGTGCTTCTACCCAACAGGAGGCCCGCGAGCAGTACTTC
size: few; J: TRBJ2-1; D: -; V: TRBV19; CDR3: CASSNLQAANSYNEQFF; DNA: TGTGCCAGTAGTAACCTCCAAGCGGCCAACTCCTACAATGAGCAGTTCTTC
size: few; J: TRBJ2-1; D: -; V: TRBV14; CDR3: CASSQPPISGPYNEQFF; DNA: TGTGCCAGCAGCCAACCCCCAATAAGCGGGCCATACAATGAGCAGTTCTTC
size: -; J: TRBJ2-3; D: -; V: TRBV5-4; CDR3: CASSISGLTDTQYF; DNA: TGTGCCAGCAGCATTAGCGGTCTCACAGATACGCAGTATTTT
size: -; J: TRBJ2-1; D: TRBD2; V: TRBV2; CDR3: CASSAGTSGLYNEQFF; DNA: TGTGCCAGCAGTGCCGGGACTAGCGGTCTCTACAATGAGCAGTTCTTC
size: few; J: TRBJ2-1; D: TRBD2; V: TRBV4-1; CDR3: CASSHLAGGRNEQFF; DNA: TGCGCCAGCAGCCATCTAGCGGGAGGAAGAAATGAGCAGTTCTTC
size: -; J: TRBJ1-1; D: -; V: TRBV4-3; CDR3: CASSHGQNTEAFF; DNA: TGCGCCAGCAGCCATGGACAGAACACTGAAGCTTTCTTT
size: few; J: TRBJ2-2; D: -; V: TRBV5-1; CDR3: CASSQNTLTGELFF; DNA: TGCGCCAGCAGTCAGAATACATTGACCGGGGAGCTGTTTTTT
size: many; J: TRBJ2-1; D: -; V: TRBV6-2/TRBV6-3; CDR3: CASSYGRGAENNEQFF; DNA: TGTGCCAGCAGTTACGGGCGAGGAGCGGAGAACAATGAGCAGTTCTTC
size: -; J: TRBJ2-1; D: TRBD1; V: TRBV24-1; CDR3: CATSDTPGQGGEQFF; DNA: TGTGCCACCAGTGATACCCCGGGACAGGGTGGTGAGCAGTTCTTC
size: -; J: TRBJ1-2; D: -; V: TRBV10-3; CDR3: CAISGGSATYGYTF; DNA: TGTGCCATCAGCGGAGGAAGCGCAACCTATGGCTACACCTTC